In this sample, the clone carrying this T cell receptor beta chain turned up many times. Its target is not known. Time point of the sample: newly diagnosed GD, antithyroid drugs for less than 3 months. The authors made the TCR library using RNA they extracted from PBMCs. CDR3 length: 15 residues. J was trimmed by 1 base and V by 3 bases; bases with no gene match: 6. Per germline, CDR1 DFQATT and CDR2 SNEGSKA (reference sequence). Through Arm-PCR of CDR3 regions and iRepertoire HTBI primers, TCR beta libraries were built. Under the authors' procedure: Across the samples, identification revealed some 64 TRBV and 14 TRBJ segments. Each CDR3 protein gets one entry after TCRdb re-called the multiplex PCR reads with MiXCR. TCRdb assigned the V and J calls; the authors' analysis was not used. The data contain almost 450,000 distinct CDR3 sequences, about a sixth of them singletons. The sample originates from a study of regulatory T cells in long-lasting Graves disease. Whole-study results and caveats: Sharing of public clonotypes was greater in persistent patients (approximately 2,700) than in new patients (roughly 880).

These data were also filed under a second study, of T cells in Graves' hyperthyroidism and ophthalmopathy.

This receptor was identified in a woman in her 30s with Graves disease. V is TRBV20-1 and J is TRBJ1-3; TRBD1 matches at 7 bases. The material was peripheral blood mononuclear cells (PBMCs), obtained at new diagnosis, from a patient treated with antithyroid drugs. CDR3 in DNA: TGCAGTGCTAGCAGGGGACAGTCTTCTGGAAACACCATATATTTT. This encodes CSASRGQSSGNTIYF.